The 14 T cell receptor beta chains below were found in one sample sequenced in a study of HIV-infected patients and healthy controls. TCRdb re-analysed the 5' RACE reads in MiXCR, keeping a single row per CDR3 protein. The sample holds around 67,000 distinct CDR3 sequences, 15% to 20% seen once. The sample taken for sequencing was CD4+ T cells from blood. These TCRs come from a human donor in good health.

This clonotype was picked up many times. The chain has TRBV2 and TRBJ2-2; D is unclear. CDR3 length: 15 amino acids. V was shortened by 8 bases and J by 3 bases, with 16 bases between the two germline ends. Germline CDR1 is SNHLY and CDR2 is FYNNEI. CDR3: CASRMAWSYTGELFF. The CDR3 coding sequence is TGTGCCAGCCGGATGGCATGGTCGTACACCGGGGAGCTGTTTTTT.

This clonotype came up a few times. The chain joins TRBV6-1 to TRBJ2-3; TRBD2 matches at 12 bases. This CDR3 comprises 19 residues. Losses at the gene ends were 6 bases for V and 0 bases for J; bases not matched to a gene: 13. Germline V gives CDR1 MNHNS, CDR2 SASEGT. The CDR3 nucleotides read TGTGCCAGCAGAACGGGACCCGGACTAGCGGGGATAAGCACAGATACGCAGTATTTT. Translating it yields CASRTGPGLAGISTDTQYF.

This clonotype turned up a few times. This rearrangement joins TRBV6-2 or TRBV6-3 to TRBJ1-5; possible D gene TRBD1, 5 bases. CDR1 and CDR2 (germline): MNHEY, SVGEGT. Trimming left V 6 bases short and J 3 bases short, with 18 bases between. The CDR3 runs 16 residues. The CDR3 DNA reads TGTGCCAGCAGCCGCCTTGCTGGGGCGCTCAATCAGCCCCAGCATTTT. Encoded protein: CASSRLAGALNQPQHF.

The chain carries TRBV18 and TRBJ2-1; no reliable D call. The CDR3 has 14 amino acids. Germline CDR1 KGHSH, CDR2 LQKENI. Trimming took off 2 bases at V and 4 bases at J, with 9 bases between the two ends. For the CDR3, the DNA is TGTGCCAGCTCACCAGTCGGCATTTACAATGAGCAGTTCTTC. Translation: CASSPVGIYNEQFF.

The rearrangement links TRBV5-4 to TRBJ1-2; D is uncertain. CDR1 SGHNT and CDR2 YYREEE come from the germline V gene (reference sequence). The CDR3 sequence is 12 residues long. The V end was cut by 1 base, the J end by 7 bases, with 8 bases between. The CDR3 DNA reads as TGTGCCAGCAGCTTGTTGGAGGGTGGCTACACCTTC. Translation gives CASSLLEGGYTF.

The table lists this clonotype with a few counts. The chain recombines TRBV7-9 with TRBJ1-4; D uncertain. Germline-derived CDR1 and CDR2 are SEHNR and FQNEAQ (reference sequence). The CDR3 has 15 residues. Trimming left V 2 bases short and J 0 bases short, with 7 bases between. CDR3 amino acids: CASSLQAATNEKLFF. In DNA form, the CDR3 reads TGTGCCAGCAGCTTACAAGCAGCAACTAATGAAAAACTGTTTTTT.

In the case of this clonotype: A much larger clone differs by one base, so this may be a read error. The chain joins TRBV2 to TRBJ2-3; D uncertain. The CDR3 runs 11 residues. The V gene's germline CDR1 is SNHLY and CDR2 FYNNEI. V was cut by 11 bases and J by 5 bases, with 11 bases left in between. This CDR3 reads CACVALDTQYF. In DNA form, the CDR3 reads TGTGCCTGCGTGGCGCTAGATACGCAGTATTTT.

The J gene is TRBJ2-2, the V gene TRBV9; a possible D gene is TRBD2 (6 bases). CDR3 length: 16 residues. V gave up 4 bases and J gave up 4 bases, with 17 bases separating them. Germline loops: CDR1 SGDLS, CDR2 YYNGEE. The CDR3 coding sequence is TGTGCCAGCAGCCCAAGGCGGAGGGAAGGCACCGGGGAGCTGTTTTTT. Translated, it gives CASSPRRREGTGELFF.

The chain employs TRBV7-2 and TRBJ2-7; the D is unclear. V was cut by 4 bases and J by 0 bases, with 16 bases left in between. Germline values: CDR1 SGHTA, CDR2 FQGNSA. CDR3 length equals 16 residues. This CDR3 reads CASSYESMTTSYEQYF. The DNA for the CDR3 is TGTGCCAGCAGCTATGAGTCCATGACAACCTCCTACGAGCAGTACTTC.

The chain uses TRBV5-1 and TRBJ2-1; D might be TRBD2 (5 bases). CDR1 is SGHRS, CDR2 YFSETQ, per germline. V shed 4 bases and J shed 1 base, with 9 bases lying between them. CDR3 length: 14 residues. The chain's CDR3 is CASSRGSSYNEQFF. CDR3 nucleotides: TGCGCCAGCAGCCGTGGGAGTTCCTACAATGAGCAGTTCTTC.

The table lists this clonotype with many counts. The rearrangement uses TRBV7-3 and TRBJ2-3; D might be TRBD1 (6 bases). In germline, CDR1 is SGHTA, CDR2 FQGTGA. The CDR3 is 13 amino acids. The V end was cut by 8 bases, the J end by 2 bases, with 11 bases between. CDR3 residues: CASARQVTDTQYF. The CDR3 region has the DNA TGTGCCAGCGCCAGACAGGTCACAGATACGCAGTATTTT.

Note on this clonotype: Compared with germline, one end of the junction differs, possibly owing to a read error. The chain recombines TRBV18 with TRBJ2-2; D is undetermined. CDR1 KGHSH and CDR2 LQKENI come from the germline V gene. This CDR3 has 13 amino acids. As DNA, the CDR3 is TGTGCCAGCTTACCAAGTGGAACCGGGGAGCTGTTTTTT. Its translation: CASLPSGTGELFF.

This clonotype was recorded many times. V usage is TRBV7-2 and J usage is TRBJ1-1; D possibly corresponds to TRBD1 (6 bases). CDR3 size: 12 residues. The V gene's germline CDR1 is SGHTA and CDR2 FQGNSA. V was trimmed by 11 bases and J by 7 bases, leaving 17 bases between them. CDR3 residues: CAEILGGFEAFF. The CDR3 DNA sequence: TGTGCCGAAATACTAGGGGGGTTTGAAGCTTTCTTT.

The table lists this clonotype with a few counts. This chain joins TRBV5-1 and TRBJ1-2; D unresolved. CDR1 is SGHRS, CDR2 YFSETQ, per germline. The V end was cut by 2 bases, the J end by 6 bases, with 5 bases between. The CDR3 loop spans 11 amino acids. In DNA form, the CDR3 reads TGCGCCAGCAGCTTAGACCATGGCTACACCTTC. It yields the protein CASSLDHGYTF.